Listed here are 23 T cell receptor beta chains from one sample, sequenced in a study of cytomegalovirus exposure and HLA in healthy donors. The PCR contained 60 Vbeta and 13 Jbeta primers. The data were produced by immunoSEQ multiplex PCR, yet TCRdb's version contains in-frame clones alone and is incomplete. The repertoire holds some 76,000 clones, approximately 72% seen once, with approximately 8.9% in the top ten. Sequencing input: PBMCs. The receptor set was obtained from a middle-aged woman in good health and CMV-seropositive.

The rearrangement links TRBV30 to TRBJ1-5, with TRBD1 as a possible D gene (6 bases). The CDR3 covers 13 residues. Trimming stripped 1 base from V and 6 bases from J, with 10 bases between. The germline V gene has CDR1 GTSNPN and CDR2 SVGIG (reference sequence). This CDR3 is CAWSAGVPQPQHF. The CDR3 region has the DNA TGTGCCTGGAGTGCAGGGGTTCCTCAGCCCCAGCATTTT.

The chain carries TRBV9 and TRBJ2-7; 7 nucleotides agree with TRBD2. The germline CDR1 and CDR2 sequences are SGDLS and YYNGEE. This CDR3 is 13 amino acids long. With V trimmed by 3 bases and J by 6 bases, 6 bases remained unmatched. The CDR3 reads CASSALTSREQYF. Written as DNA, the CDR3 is TGTGCCAGCAGCGCCCTGACTAGCCGCGAGCAGTACTTC.

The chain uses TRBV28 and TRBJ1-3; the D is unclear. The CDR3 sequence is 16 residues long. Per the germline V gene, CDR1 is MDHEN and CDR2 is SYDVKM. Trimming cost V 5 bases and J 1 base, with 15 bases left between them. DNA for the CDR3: TGTGCCAGCAGTGAGTTCGGGGATGGGTCTGGAAACACCATATATTTT. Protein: CASSEFGDGSGNTIYF.

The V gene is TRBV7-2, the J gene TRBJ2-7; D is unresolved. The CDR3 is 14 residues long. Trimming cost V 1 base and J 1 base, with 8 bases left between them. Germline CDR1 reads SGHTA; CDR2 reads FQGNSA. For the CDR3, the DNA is TGTGCCAGCAGCTTAGGGCTCCTTTCCTACGAGCAGTACTTC. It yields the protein CASSLGLLSYEQYF.

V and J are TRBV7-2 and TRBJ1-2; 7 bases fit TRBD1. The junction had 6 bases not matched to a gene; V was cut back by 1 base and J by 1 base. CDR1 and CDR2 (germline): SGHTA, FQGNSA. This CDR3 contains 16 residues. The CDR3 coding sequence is TGTGCCAGCAGCTTAGATAGGACAGGTCGTAACTATGGCTACACCTTC. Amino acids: CASSLDRTGRNYGYTF.

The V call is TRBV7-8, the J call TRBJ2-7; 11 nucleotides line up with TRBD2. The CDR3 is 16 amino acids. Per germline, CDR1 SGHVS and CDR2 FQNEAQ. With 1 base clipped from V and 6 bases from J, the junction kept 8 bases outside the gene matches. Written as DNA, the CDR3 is TGTGCCAGCAGCTTAGTACCCGGGACTAGCGGACCCGAGCAGTACTTC. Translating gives CASSLVPGTSGPEQYF. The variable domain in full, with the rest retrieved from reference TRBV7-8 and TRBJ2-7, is GAGVSQSPRYKVAKRGQDVALRCDPISGHVSLFWYQQALGQGPEFLTYFQNEAQLDKSGLPSDRFFAERPEGSVSTLKIQRTQQEDSAVYLCASSLVPGTSGPEQYFGPGTRLTVT.

In DNA form, the CDR3 reads TGTGCCAGCAGCGGGGACGACAGGATCTATGGCTACACCTTC. Protein: CASSGDDRIYGYTF. The chain uses TRBV5-6 and TRBJ1-2, with D perhaps TRBD1 (6 bases). Germline assignment: CDR1 SGHDT and CDR2 YYEEEE. V lost 4 bases, J lost 4 bases, and 14 bases lay in between. The CDR3 loop spans 14 amino acids.

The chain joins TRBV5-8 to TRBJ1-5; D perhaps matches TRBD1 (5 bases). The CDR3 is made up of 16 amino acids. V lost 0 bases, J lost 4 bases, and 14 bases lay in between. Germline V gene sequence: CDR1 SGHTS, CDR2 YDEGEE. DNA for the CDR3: TGTGCCAGCAGCTTGGTCTTGACAGCTGAAAATCAGCCCCAGCATTTT. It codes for CASSLVLTAENQPQHF.

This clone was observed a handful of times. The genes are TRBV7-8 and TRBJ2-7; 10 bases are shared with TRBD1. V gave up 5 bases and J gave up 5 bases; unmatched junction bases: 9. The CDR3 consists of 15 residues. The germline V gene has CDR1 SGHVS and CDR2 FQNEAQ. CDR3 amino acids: CASSRLPGQGHEQYF. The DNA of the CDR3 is TGTGCCAGCAGCCGCCTCCCGGGACAGGGGCACGAGCAGTACTTC.

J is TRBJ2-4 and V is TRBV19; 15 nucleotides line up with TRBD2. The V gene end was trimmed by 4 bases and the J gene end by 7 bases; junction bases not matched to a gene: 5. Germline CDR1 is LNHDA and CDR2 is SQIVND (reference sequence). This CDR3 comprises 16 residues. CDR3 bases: TGTGCCAGTAGTAGGACTAGCGGGGGGGCCGTGAACATTCAGTACTTC. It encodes CASSRTSGGAVNIQYF.

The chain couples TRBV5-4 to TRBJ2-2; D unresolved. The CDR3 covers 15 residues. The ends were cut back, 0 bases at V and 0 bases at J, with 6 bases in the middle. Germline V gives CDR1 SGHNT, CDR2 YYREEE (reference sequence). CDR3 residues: CASSLDSTNTGELFF. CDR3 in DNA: TGTGCCAGCAGCTTGGACAGCACGAACACCGGGGAGCTGTTTTTT.

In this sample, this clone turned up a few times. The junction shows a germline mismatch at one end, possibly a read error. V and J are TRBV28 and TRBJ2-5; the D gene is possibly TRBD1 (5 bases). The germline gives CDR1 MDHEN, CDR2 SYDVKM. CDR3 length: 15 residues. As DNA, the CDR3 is TGCGCCAGCAGCCCCGAAGACAGCCCCCGGGAGACCCAGTACTTC. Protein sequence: CASSPEDSPRETQYF.

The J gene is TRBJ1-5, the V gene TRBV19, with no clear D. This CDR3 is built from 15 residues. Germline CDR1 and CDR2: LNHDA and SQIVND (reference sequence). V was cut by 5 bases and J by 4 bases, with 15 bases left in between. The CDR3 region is CASSLGGMRNQPQHF. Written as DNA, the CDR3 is TGTGCCAGTAGTCTGGGAGGGATGAGGAATCAGCCCCAGCATTTT.

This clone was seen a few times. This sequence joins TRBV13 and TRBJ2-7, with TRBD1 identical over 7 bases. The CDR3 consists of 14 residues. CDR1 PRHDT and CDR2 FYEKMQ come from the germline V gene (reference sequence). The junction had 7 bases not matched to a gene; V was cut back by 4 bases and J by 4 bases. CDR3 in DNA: TGTGCCAGCAGCTCAATTCGACAGGGATACGAGCAGTACTTC. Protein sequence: CASSSIRQGYEQYF.

The CDR3 loop reads CASSLIPGTGYEQYF. CDR3 in DNA: TGCGCCAGCAGCTTGATCCCCGGGACAGGCTACGAGCAGTACTTC. The chain is built from TRBV5-1 and TRBJ2-5; the match to TRBD1 covers 8 bases. The assigned J gene may be wrong: the sequence end matches TRBJ2-7 better. Germline V gives CDR1 SGHRS, CDR2 YFSETQ. The CDR3 runs 15 residues.

CDR3 loop: CASSSGTGGRDLDTQYF. CDR3 nucleotide sequence: TGTGCCAGCAGTTCCGGGACAGGGGGCCGGGATTTAGATACGCAGTATTTT. The chain carries TRBV28 and TRBJ2-3; 12 bases align to TRBD1. The CDR3 extends over 17 amino acids. CDR1 is MDHEN, CDR2 SYDVKM, per germline. With 4 bases clipped from V and 5 bases from J, the junction kept 10 bases outside the gene matches.

The CDR3 DNA sequence: TGTGCCAGCAGTTCTGAGACAGGGGGCTACACCTTC. Amino acids: CASSSETGGYTF. This chain links TRBV28 with TRBJ1-2; 7 positions agree with TRBD1. Trimming took 4 bases from V and 8 from J; bases not matched to a gene: 4. This CDR3 spans 12 amino acids. The V gene's germline CDR1 is MDHEN and CDR2 SYDVKM.

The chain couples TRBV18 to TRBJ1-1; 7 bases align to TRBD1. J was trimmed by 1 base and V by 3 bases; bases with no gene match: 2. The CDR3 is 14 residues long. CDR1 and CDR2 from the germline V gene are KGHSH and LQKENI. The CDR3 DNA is TGTGCCAGCTCACCGGGACAGAGGAACACTGAAGCTTTCTTT. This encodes CASSPGQRNTEAFF. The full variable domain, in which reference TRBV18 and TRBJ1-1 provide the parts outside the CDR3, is NAGVMQNPRHLVRRRGQEARLRCSPMKGHSHVYWYRQLPEEGLKFMVYLQKENIIDESGMPKERFSAEFPKEGPSILRIQQVVRGDSAAYFCASSPGQRNTEAFFGQGTRLTVV.

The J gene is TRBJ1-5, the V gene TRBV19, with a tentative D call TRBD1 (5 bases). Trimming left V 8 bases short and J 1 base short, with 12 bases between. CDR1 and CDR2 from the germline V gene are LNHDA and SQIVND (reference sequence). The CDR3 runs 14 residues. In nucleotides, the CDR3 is TGTGCCAGTGGGGCGAGTCTGAGCAATCAGCCCCAGCATTTT. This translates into CASGASLSNQPQHF.

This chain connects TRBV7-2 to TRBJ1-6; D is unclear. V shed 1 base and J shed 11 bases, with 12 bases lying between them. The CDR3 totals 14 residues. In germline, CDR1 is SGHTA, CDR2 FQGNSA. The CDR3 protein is CASSLDSGPTPLHF. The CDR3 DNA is TGTGCCAGCAGCTTAGATTCAGGCCCCACACCCCTCCACTTT.

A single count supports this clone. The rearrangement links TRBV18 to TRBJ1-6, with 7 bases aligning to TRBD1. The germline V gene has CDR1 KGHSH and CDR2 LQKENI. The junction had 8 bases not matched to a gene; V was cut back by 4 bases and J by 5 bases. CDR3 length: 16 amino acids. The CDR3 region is CASSRQGTPDNSPLHF. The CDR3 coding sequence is TGTGCCAGCTCACGACAGGGTACTCCTGATAATTCACCCCTCCACTTT.

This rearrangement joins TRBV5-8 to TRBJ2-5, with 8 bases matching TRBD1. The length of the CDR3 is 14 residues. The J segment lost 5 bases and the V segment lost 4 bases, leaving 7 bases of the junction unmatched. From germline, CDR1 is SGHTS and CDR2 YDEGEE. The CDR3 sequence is CASSPGQGPETQYF. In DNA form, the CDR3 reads TGTGCCAGCAGCCCAGGACAGGGACCTGAGACCCAGTACTTC.

CDR3 region: CASTQGGNTGELFF. DNA for the CDR3: TGTGCCAGCACCCAGGGAGGGAACACCGGGGAGCTGTTTTTT. The rearrangement joins TRBV28 to TRBJ2-2; D is possibly TRBD2 (6 bases). Germline V gene data show CDR1 as MDHEN and CDR2 as SYDVKM. V lost 7 bases to trimming and J lost 1 base, with 10 bases between them. The CDR3 loop spans 14 amino acids.